A single sample gave rise to the 3 T cell receptor beta chains below, sequenced in a study of circulating CD8 cells and anti-PD-1 response in melanoma (dated by TCRdb to the early 2020s). A BD FACSAria II cell sorter was used to sort four subsets, defined by PD-1 and/or TIGIT, from live CD3+CD8+TCRalphabeta+ cells. This sample was sequenced with a NextSeq 500. TCR libraries were prepared from around 15 ng of total RNA with the QIAseq Immune Repertoire RNA Library Kit, Human TCR Panel. The public reads were reanalyzed by TCRdb: fastp trimming at Q25, MiXCR alignment, in-frame beta chains only. Each entry is one CDR3 protein sequence, shown with its most common DNA and genes. The sample has some 400 distinct CDR3 sequences on record, over 5% of them singletons. In total, the top ten clones hold roughly 22% of the sample. This specimen consisted of CD8+ T cells from PBMCs, obtained at baseline or after one month of anti-PD-1 therapy (not recorded which). These receptors were collected from a human donor with melanoma.

This clonotype is labeled large. The chain employs TRBV28 and TRBJ2-7; D is unresolved. CDR3 size: 11 residues. V lost 5 bases, J lost 3 bases, and 5 bases lay in between. Germline CDR1 is MDHEN and CDR2 is SYDVKM. The CDR3 DNA is TGTGCCAGCAGTCCACTCTACGAGCAGTACTTC. Translating gives CASSPLYEQYF.

This clonotype is classed as large (0.1 to 1%). The chain uses TRBV10-3 and TRBJ1-6, with D tentatively TRBD1 (5 bases). This CDR3 has 13 residues. The germline V gene encodes CDR1 ENHRY and CDR2 SYGVKD. V lost 7 bases and J 9 bases, leaving 13 bases between the germline ends. CDR3 residues: CAIKGAPSSPLHF. The CDR3 DNA reads as TGTGCCATCAAAGGGGCCCCTAGTTCACCCCTCCACTTT.

This clonotype qualifies as large. This chain uses TRBV7-3 with TRBJ2-1; no definite D call. The CDR3 totals 16 residues. Germline CDR1 is SGHTA and CDR2 is FQGTGA. Deletions cut 1 base from V and 0 bases from J, with 10 bases between. Here the CDR3 reads CASSLMVGNSYNEQFF. CDR3 DNA sequence: TGTGCCAGCAGCTTAATGGTGGGGAACTCCTACAATGAGCAGTTCTTC.